One TCR beta chain is described in this entry. Its specificity is unknown. Method: immunoSEQ multiplex PCR; TCRdb's copy keeps in-frame clones and lacks some. The sample lists roughly 20,000 clones, approximately 90% seen once, with approximately 2.5% in the top ten. These data originate in a study of T cells in localized non-small cell lung cancer. Overall study findings and caveats: Among the top 100 tumor clones, a median about 60 appeared in adjacent lung. The study linked higher blood T cell density to longer overall survival.

Germline values: CDR1 ENHRY, CDR2 SYGVKD. The CDR3 spans 16 residues. V lost 6 bases, J lost 6 bases, and 9 bases stayed unmatched. V gene TRBV10-3 combines with J gene TRBJ2-1; TRBD2 agrees at 12 bases. This TCR was recovered from a woman aged 40-70 years with stage I lung adenocarcinoma. The sequences come from peripheral blood, collected before any cancer treatment. In nucleotides, the CDR3 is TGTGCCATCAGCGCCCGGACTAGCGGGGAGATCAATGAGCAGTTCTTC. Its translation: CAISARTSGEINEQFF.